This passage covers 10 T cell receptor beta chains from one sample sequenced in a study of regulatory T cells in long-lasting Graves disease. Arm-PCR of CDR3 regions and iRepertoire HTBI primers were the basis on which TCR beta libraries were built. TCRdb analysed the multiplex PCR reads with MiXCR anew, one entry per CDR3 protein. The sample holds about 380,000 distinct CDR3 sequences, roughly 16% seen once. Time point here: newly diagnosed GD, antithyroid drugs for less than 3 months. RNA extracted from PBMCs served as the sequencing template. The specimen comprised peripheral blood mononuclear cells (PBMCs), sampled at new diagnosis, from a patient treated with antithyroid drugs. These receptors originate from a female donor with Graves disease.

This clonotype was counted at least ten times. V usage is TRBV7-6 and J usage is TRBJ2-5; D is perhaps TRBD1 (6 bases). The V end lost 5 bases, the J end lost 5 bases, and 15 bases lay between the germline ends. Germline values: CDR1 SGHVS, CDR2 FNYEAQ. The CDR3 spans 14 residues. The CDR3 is CASSHRQARETQYF. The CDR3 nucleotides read TGTGCCAGCAGCCACCGACAGGCCCGGGAGACCCAGTACTTC.

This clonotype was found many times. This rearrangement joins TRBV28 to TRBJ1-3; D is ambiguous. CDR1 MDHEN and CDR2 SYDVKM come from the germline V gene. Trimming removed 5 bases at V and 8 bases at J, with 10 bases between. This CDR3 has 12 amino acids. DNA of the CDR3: TGTGCCAGCAGTCTACAATGGGACACCATATATTTT. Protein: CASSLQWDTIYF.

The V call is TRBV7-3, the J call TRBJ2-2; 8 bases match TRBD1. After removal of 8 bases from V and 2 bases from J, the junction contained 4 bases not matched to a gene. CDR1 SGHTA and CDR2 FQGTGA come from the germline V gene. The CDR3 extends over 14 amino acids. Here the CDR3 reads CASATGVNTGELFF. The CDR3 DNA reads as TGTGCCAGCGCGACAGGGGTCAACACCGGGGAGCTGTTTTTT.

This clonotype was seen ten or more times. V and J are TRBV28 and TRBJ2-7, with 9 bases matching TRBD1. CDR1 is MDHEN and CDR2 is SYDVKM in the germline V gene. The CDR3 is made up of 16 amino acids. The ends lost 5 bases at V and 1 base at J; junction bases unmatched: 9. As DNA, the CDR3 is TGTGCCAGCAGTCCCCCCGGGGGACAGGGTTCCTACGAGCAGTACTTC. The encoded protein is CASSPPGGQGSYEQYF.

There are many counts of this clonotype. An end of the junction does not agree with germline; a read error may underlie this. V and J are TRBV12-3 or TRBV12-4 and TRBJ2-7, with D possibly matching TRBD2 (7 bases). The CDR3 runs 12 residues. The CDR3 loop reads CASSLRAGAVNF. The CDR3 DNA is TGTGCCAGCAGTTTACGGGCGGGGGCGGTAAACTTC.

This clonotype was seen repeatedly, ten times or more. The CDR3 region is CASSYSEVYEQYF. CDR3 DNA sequence: TGTGCCAGCAGTTACTCAGAGGTGTACGAGCAGTACTTC. The rearrangement uses TRBV6-9 and TRBJ2-7; no definite D call. CDR3 length: 13 amino acids. CDR1 MNHGY and CDR2 SVAAGI come from the germline V gene. V lost 3 bases and J lost 4, with 10 bases in between.

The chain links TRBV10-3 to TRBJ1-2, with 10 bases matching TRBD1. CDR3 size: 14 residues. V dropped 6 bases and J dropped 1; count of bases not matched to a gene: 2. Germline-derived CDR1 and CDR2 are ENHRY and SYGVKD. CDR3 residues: CAIRGQGVNYGYTF. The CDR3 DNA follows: TGTGCCATCAGAGGACAGGGGGTTAACTATGGCTACACCTTC.

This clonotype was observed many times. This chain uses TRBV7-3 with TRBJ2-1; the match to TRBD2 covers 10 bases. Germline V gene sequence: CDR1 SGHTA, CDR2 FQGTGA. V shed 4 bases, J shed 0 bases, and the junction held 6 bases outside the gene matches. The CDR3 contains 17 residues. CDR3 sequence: CASSSTSGLSSYNEQFF. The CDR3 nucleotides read TGTGCCAGCAGCTCGACTAGCGGGCTAAGCTCCTACAATGAGCAGTTCTTC.

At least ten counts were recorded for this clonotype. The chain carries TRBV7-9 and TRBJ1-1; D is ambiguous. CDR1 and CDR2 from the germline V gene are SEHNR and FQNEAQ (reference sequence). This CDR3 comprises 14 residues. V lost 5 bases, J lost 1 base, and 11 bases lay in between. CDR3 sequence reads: CASSPYIPNTEAFF. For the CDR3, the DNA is TGTGCCAGCAGCCCTTATATACCGAACACTGAAGCTTTCTTT.

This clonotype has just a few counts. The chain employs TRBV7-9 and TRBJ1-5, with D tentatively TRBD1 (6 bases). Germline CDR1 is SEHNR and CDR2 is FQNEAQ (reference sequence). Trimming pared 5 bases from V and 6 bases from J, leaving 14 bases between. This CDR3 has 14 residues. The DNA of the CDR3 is TGTGCCAGCAGCCCGGAGGGGGGGTTTCAGCCCCAGCATTTT. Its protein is CASSPEGGFQPQHF.